This TCR beta chain was captured in a study of blood T cell repertoires in COVID-19. Turning to the study itself: The cDNA or gDNA used as material had been derived from T cells, B-cell-depleted T cells, or PBMCs.

The assay was immunoSEQ multiplex PCR, and TCRdb's table has in-frame clones only and misses some. Of approximately 120,000 clones detected, 75% to 85% appear once; the ten largest clones hold 3.8%. In germline, CDR1 is KGHDR, CDR2 SFDVKD. The CDR3 is 14 residues long. V dropped 10 bases and J dropped 8 bases, with 19 bases sitting between them. The TCR was taken from a woman aged 45-60 years with acute or convalescent COVID-19. Sequences were obtained from peripheral blood. J is TRBJ1-4 and V is TRBV24-1; D possibly corresponds to TRBD1 (5 bases). CDR3 residues: CATDLFWGGEKLFF. The CDR3 DNA follows: TGTGCCACAGATCTGTTTTGGGGCGGCGAAAAACTGTTTTTT.